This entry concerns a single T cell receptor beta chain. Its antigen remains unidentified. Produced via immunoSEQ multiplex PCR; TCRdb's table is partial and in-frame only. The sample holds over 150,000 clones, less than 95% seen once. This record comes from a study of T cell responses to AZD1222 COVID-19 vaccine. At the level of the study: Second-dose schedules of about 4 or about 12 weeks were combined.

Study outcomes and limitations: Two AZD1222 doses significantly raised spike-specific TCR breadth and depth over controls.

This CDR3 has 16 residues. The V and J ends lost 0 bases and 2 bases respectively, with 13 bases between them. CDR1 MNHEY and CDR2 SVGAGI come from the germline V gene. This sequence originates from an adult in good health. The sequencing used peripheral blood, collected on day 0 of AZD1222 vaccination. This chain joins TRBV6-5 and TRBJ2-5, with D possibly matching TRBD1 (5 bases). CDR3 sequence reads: CASSYSDSLKQETQYF. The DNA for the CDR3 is TGTGCCAGCAGTTACTCCGACAGCCTCAAACAAGAGACCCAGTACTTC.